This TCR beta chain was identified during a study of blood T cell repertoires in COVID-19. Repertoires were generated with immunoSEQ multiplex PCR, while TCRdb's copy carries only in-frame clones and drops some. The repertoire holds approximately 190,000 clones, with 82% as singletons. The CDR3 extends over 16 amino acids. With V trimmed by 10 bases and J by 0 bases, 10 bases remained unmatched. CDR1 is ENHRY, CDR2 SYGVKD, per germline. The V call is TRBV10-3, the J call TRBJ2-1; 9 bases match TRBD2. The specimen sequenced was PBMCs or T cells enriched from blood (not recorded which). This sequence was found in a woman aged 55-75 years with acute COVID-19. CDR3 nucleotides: TGTGCCACCGCGGGGCGGGAGGGCCCCTCCTACAATGAGCAGTTCTTC. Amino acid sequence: CATAGREGPSYNEQFF.